This is a list of T cell receptor beta chains from one sample in a study of blood T cells in healthy people across ages. TCRdb analysed the 5' RACE reads with MiXCR anew, one entry per CDR3 protein. Found here are 650,000 to 800,000 distinct CDR3 sequences, approximately 52% of them singletons; the top ten hold around an eighth. The sequenced material came from blood. These receptors came from a woman older than 75 in good health. The CDR3 runs from the conserved cysteine through the conserved F or W. Fields, in order: clone size, D gene, V gene, J gene, CDR3 DNA, CDR3 protein. D genes are given only for firm matches. Size is omitted from some rows. Given values are once, few, many or a class for expanded clones.

clone size: many
D gene: TRBD1
V gene: TRBV27
J gene: TRBJ2-1
CDR3 DNA: TGTGCCAGCAGTTTCCCGGGACAGGGCAATGAGCAGTTCTTC
CDR3 protein: CASSFPGQGNEQFF

clone size: many
D gene: TRBD2
V gene: TRBV6-1
J gene: TRBJ2-7
CDR3 DNA: TGTGCCAGCAGTGAAGGGGTAGCGGGTCGTACCTACGAGCAGTACTTC
CDR3 protein: CASSEGVAGRTYEQYF

clone size: -
D gene: -
V gene: TRBV20-1
J gene: TRBJ2-3
CDR3 DNA: TGCAGTGGTCTGTACACAGATGCGCAGTATTTT
CDR3 protein: CSGLYTDAQYF

clone size: -
D gene: TRBD2
V gene: TRBV9
J gene: TRBJ2-1
CDR3 DNA: TGTGCCAGCAGCGTCAGGGGACTAGCGGGAGACAGCTCCTACAATGAGCAGTTCTTC
CDR3 protein: CASSVRGLAGDSSYNEQFF

clone size: -
D gene: -
V gene: TRBV28
J gene: TRBJ2-3
CDR3 DNA: TGTGCCACCGAGAGGGGGGGCACAGATACGCAGTATTTT
CDR3 protein: CATERGGTDTQYF

clone size: few
D gene: -
V gene: TRBV10-3
J gene: TRBJ1-1
CDR3 DNA: TGTGCCATCAGTGGGAGGGAGGGGTATGTGGCTGAAGCTTTCTTT
CDR3 protein: CAISGREGYVAEAFF

clone size: many
D gene: -
V gene: TRBV10-2
J gene: TRBJ2-3
CDR3 DNA: TGCGCCAGCAGTTCAGGACAGTTCACAGATACGCAGTATTTT
CDR3 protein: CASSSGQFTDTQYF

clone size: -
D gene: TRBD2
V gene: TRBV6-2/TRBV6-3
J gene: TRBJ2-7
CDR3 DNA: TGTGCCAGCAGTTACGGCGGGGGGACCTACAATGAGCAGTACTTC
CDR3 protein: CASSYGGGTYNEQYF

clone size: -
D gene: -
V gene: TRBV20-1
J gene: TRBJ1-5
CDR3 DNA: TGCAGTGCCCGACTTGGGGAGCAGCAGAAGCCCCAGCATTTT
CDR3 protein: CSARLGEQQKPQHF

clone size: -
D gene: -
V gene: TRBV5-5
J gene: TRBJ2-3
CDR3 DNA: TGTGCCAGCAGCTTCTGGCCCGGGACTAGCACAGATACGCAGTATTTT
CDR3 protein: CASSFWPGTSTDTQYF

clone size: once
D gene: -
V gene: TRBV21-1
J gene: TRBJ2-1
CDR3 DNA: TGTGCCAGCAGCAAAAGGGCAGGTGAGCAGTTCTTC
CDR3 protein: CASSKRAGEQFF

clone size: many
D gene: TRBD1
V gene: TRBV20-1
J gene: TRBJ2-7
CDR3 DNA: TGCAGTGGATGTCCGGGACAGAACTACGAGCAGTACTTC
CDR3 protein: CSGCPGQNYEQYF

clone size: once
D gene: TRBD2
V gene: TRBV4-1
J gene: TRBJ2-2
CDR3 DNA: TGCGCCAGCAGCCGCAGGACTAGCGGGAGCGAAGCGGGGGAGCCGTTTTTT
CDR3 protein: CASSRRTSGSEAGEPFF

clone size: once
D gene: -
V gene: TRBV7-2
J gene: TRBJ1-1
CDR3 DNA: TGTGCCAGCAGCCGACGAATAGGGATGAACGCTGAAGCTTTCTTT
CDR3 protein: CASSRRIGMNAEAFF